These 22 T cell receptor beta chains share one sample of origin, sequenced in a study of blood T cell repertoires in COVID-19. Produced via immunoSEQ multiplex PCR; TCRdb's table is partial and in-frame only. The data contain 350,000 to 450,000 clones, 70% to 90% of them singletons. Sequenced: PBMCs or T cells enriched from blood (not recorded which). These receptors originate from a woman between 18 and 29 years old who had been exposed to COVID-19.

This rearrangement joins TRBV28 to TRBJ2-7; 7 bases line up with TRBD2. The ends lost 4 bases at V and 2 bases at J; junction bases unmatched: 2. This CDR3 region has 13 residues. Germline loops: CDR1 MDHEN, CDR2 SYDVKM. Here the CDR3 DNA reads TGTGCCAGCAGTTCCGGGGGGACCTACGAGCAGTACTTC. It specifies CASSSGGTYEQYF.

As DNA, the CDR3 is TGTGCCAGCAGTCGTGAGGGAACCTACGAGCAGTACTTC. Its translation: CASSREGTYEQYF. The chain recombines TRBV2 with TRBJ2-7; D possibly corresponds to TRBD2 (5 bases). Germline CDR1 is SNHLY and CDR2 is FYNNEI. V was cut by 5 bases and J by 2 bases, with 10 bases left in between. The CDR3 runs to 13 residues.

The chain uses TRBV6-1 and TRBJ2-7; TRBD1 agrees at 8 bases. The germline V gene encodes CDR1 MNHNS and CDR2 SASEGT. After removal of 3 bases from V and 3 bases from J, the junction contained 13 bases not matched to a gene. This CDR3 is 17 amino acids long. CDR3 nucleotide sequence: TGTGCCAGCAGTGATCGTCGTCAGGGGGCGCGAAACTACGAGCAGTACTTC. This codes for CASSDRRQGARNYEQYF.

There are a few counts of this clone. The CDR3 is CASSSLAGAGNGELFF. The CDR3 coding sequence is TGTGCCAGTAGTAGCCTAGCGGGAGCGGGTAACGGGGAGCTGTTTTTT. The chain carries TRBV19 and TRBJ2-2; 10 bases align to TRBD2. The trim removed 4 bases at V and 7 bases at J, leaving 9 bases unmatched. The germline CDR1 and CDR2 sequences are LNHDA and SQIVND (reference sequence). This CDR3 contains 16 residues. The complete variable domain, with remaining parts taken from reference TRBV19 and TRBJ2-2, reads DGGITQSPKYLFRKEGQNVTLSCEQNLNHDAMYWYRQDPGQGLRLIYYSQIVNDFQKGDIAEGYSVSREKKESFPLTVTSAQKNPTAFYLCASSSLAGAGNGELFFGEGSRLTVL.

The chain carries TRBV2 and TRBJ2-7, with TRBD2 matching 10 bases. V gave up 7 bases and J gave up 2 bases; unmatched junction bases: 8. Germline assignment: CDR1 SNHLY and CDR2 FYNNEI. This CDR3 is 15 amino acids long. CDR3 in DNA: TGTGCCAGCAATGTGGCAGCGGGAGGGACCTACGAGCAGTACTTC. Amino acids: CASNVAAGGTYEQYF.

The chain combines TRBV6-5 with TRBJ2-7, with TRBD1 identical over 10 bases. The CDR3 is 12 amino acids. The J segment lost 3 bases and the V segment lost 9 bases, leaving 2 bases of the junction unmatched. Germline values: CDR1 MNHEY, CDR2 SVGAGI. Written as DNA, the CDR3 is TGTGCCAGTGGGACAGGGGACTACGAGCAGTACTTC. Translating it yields CASGTGDYEQYF.

V is TRBV7-9 and J is TRBJ1-1; D not certain. The germline gives CDR1 SEHNR, CDR2 FQNEAQ (reference sequence). V was clipped by 3 bases and J by 5 bases, with 7 bases between them. The CDR3 sequence is 12 residues long. The CDR3 spells CASSFTKTEAFF. CDR3 bases: TGTGCCAGCAGCTTTACAAAGACTGAAGCTTTCTTT. The variable domain in full, with the rest retrieved from reference TRBV7-9 and TRBJ1-1, is DTGVSQNPRHKITKRGQNVTFRCDPISEHNRLYWYRQTLGQGPEFLTYFQNEAQLEKSRLLSDRFSAERPKGSFSTLEIQRTEQGDSAMYLCASSFTKTEAFFGQGTRLTVV.

The J gene is TRBJ2-2, the V gene TRBV7-8; D possibly uses TRBD1 or TRBD2 (5 bases each). Trimming left V 5 bases short and J 7 bases short, with 11 bases between. Germline V gene data show CDR1 as SGHVS and CDR2 as FQNEAQ. The CDR3 is 13 residues long. Written as DNA, the CDR3 is TGTGCCAGCAGCCAAGCAGGGAGCGGGGAGCTGTTTTTT. It translates to CASSQAGSGELFF.

The gene calls are TRBV28 and TRBJ1-2; 12 nucleotides line up with TRBD1. The CDR3 contains 14 residues. CDR1 is MDHEN, CDR2 SYDVKM, per germline. After removal of 5 bases from V and 7 bases from J, the junction contained 5 bases not matched to a gene. The CDR3 DNA sequence: TGTGCCAGCAGTCTGGGACAGGGGGCTATTGGCTACACCTTC. It is translated as CASSLGQGAIGYTF.

The chain uses TRBV5-4 and TRBJ1-6, with 7 bases aligning to TRBD1. This CDR3 region has 16 residues. J lost 0 bases, V lost 3 bases, and 3 bases had no gene match. Germline V gives CDR1 SGHNT, CDR2 YYREEE (reference sequence). CDR3 DNA sequence: TGTGCCAGCAGCTCGACAGGGAGCTCCTATAATTCACCCCTCCACTTT. It specifies CASSSTGSSYNSPLHF.

This chain links TRBV11-1 with TRBJ1-2, with 8 bases fitting TRBD1. The junction had 1 base not matched to a gene; V was cut back by 3 bases and J by 7 bases. The CDR3 loop spans 12 amino acids. Germline CDR1 SGHAT, CDR2 FQDESV (reference sequence). Here the CDR3 DNA reads TGTGCCAGCAGCTTGACAGGGGCTGGCTACACCTTC. Its protein product is CASSLTGAGYTF.

V and J are TRBV5-8 and TRBJ2-7; 8 nucleotides agree with TRBD2. Germline trimming cut 4 bases from V and 3 bases from J; bases unmatched to any gene: 3. Per germline, CDR1 SGHTS and CDR2 YDEGEE. The CDR3 length is 13 residues. CDR3 DNA: TGTGCCAGCAGCGGGGGACTAGACTACGAGCAGTACTTC. Its protein is CASSGGLDYEQYF.

The chain combines TRBV6-5 with TRBJ1-5; D is ambiguous. Trimming cost V 6 bases and J 3 bases, with 15 bases left between them. This CDR3 region has 15 residues. Germline CDR1 and CDR2: MNHEY and SVGAGI. The CDR3, as DNA: TGTGCCAGCAGGCCAGGCCAGGCTCACAATCAGCCCCAGCATTTT. Encoded protein: CASRPGQAHNQPQHF.

The V gene is TRBV10-3, the J gene TRBJ1-5; TRBD1 matches at 7 bases. Germline lookup yields CDR1 ENHRY and CDR2 SYGVKD. This CDR3 has 19 amino acids. Trimming removed 4 bases from V and 0 bases from J; junction bases left unmatched: 15. For the CDR3, the DNA is TGTGCCATCAGTGGGGGGACAGCTTTGAGCCCATGTAGCAATCAGCCCCAGCATTTT. Residues: CAISGGTALSPCSNQPQHF.

V is TRBV2 and J is TRBJ2-7, with D maybe TRBD1 (6 bases). Deletions cut 6 bases from V and 2 bases from J, with 8 bases between. Germline V gene sequence: CDR1 SNHLY, CDR2 FYNNEI. The CDR3 extends over 12 amino acids. The DNA for the CDR3 is TGTGCCAGCAGCTGGGACACCTACGAGCAGTACTTC. It encodes CASSWDTYEQYF.

The chain joins TRBV6-1 to TRBJ1-1, with D maybe TRBD1 (5 bases). CDR3 length equals 14 residues. Germline loops: CDR1 MNHNS, CDR2 SASEGT. Trimming took off 2 bases at V and 4 bases at J, with 11 bases between the two ends. CDR3 sequence: CASSERPGGTEAFF. The CDR3 nucleotides are TGTGCCAGCAGTGAAAGACCCGGGGGCACTGAAGCTTTCTTT.

This clone was seen a handful of times. The genes are TRBV27 and TRBJ1-1; D is uncertain. The CDR3 is 14 residues long. Germline V gene lookup returns CDR1 MNHEY and CDR2 SMNVEV (reference sequence). Trimming shortened V by 5 bases and J by 1 base, and 11 bases separated the two germline ends. The CDR3 loop reads CASSPHSGNTEAFF. CDR3 DNA: TGTGCCAGCAGTCCCCATTCGGGGAACACTGAAGCTTTCTTT.

V usage is TRBV5-6 and J usage is TRBJ1-5; D is unclear. The CDR3 is 14 residues long. The V end was cut by 0 bases, the J end by 5 bases, with 9 bases between. The V gene's germline CDR1 is SGHDT and CDR2 YYEEEE. The CDR3 DNA sequence: TGTGCCAGCAGCTTGGGGACTGGGGATCAGCCCCAGCATTTT. Amino acids: CASSLGTGDQPQHF.

The chain has TRBV5-8 and TRBJ2-4, with D possibly matching TRBD1 (5 bases). The CDR3 is 18 residues long. V lost 1 base and J lost 0, with 17 bases in between. Germline CDR1 SGHTS, CDR2 YDEGEE. The CDR3 DNA reads TGTGCCAGCAGCTTGCTTCCCGACAGCTCTATAGCCAAAAACATTCAGTACTTC. Amino acid sequence: CASSLLPDSSIAKNIQYF.

This chain joins TRBV4-3 and TRBJ2-1; possibly TRBD2 for D (5 bases). V shed 6 bases and J shed 10 bases, with 13 bases lying between them. This CDR3 spans 12 amino acids. CDR1 is LGHNA and CDR2 is YSLEER in the germline V gene. CDR3 region: CASSLYRGEQFF. CDR3 nucleotide sequence: TGCGCCAGCAGTCTTTACCGCGGGGAGCAGTTCTTC.

The chain links TRBV27 to TRBJ2-7, with 7 positions matching TRBD2. Germline values: CDR1 MNHEY, CDR2 SMNVEV (reference sequence). V was clipped by 5 bases and J by 5 bases; unmatched bases: 6. The CDR3 is 13 amino acids. CDR3 loop: CASSRGGRNEQYF. CDR3 sequence (DNA): TGTGCCAGCAGTCGGGGCGGGAGAAACGAGCAGTACTTC.

V and J are TRBV7-9 and TRBJ2-7; 9 bases are shared with TRBD1. V shed 5 bases and J 3 bases; nucleotides not matched to a gene: 8. CDR1 is SEHNR and CDR2 is FQNEAQ in the germline V gene (reference sequence). This CDR3 contains 15 residues. The CDR3 loop reads CASSLTDRGDYEQYF. The CDR3 coding sequence is TGTGCCAGCAGCCTAACGGACAGGGGTGACTACGAGCAGTACTTC. The whole variable domain, filled in from reference TRBV7-9 and TRBJ2-7, reads DTGVSQNPRHKITKRGQNVTFRCDPISEHNRLYWYRQTLGQGPEFLTYFQNEAQLEKSRLLSDRFSAERPKGSFSTLEIQRTEQGDSAMYLCASSLTDRGDYEQYFGPGTRLTVT.